Included here is one T cell receptor (beta chain) sequence, with context. Germline assignment: CDR1 SQVTM and CDR2 ANQGSEA. CDR3 size: 14 residues. V lost 4 bases to trimming and J lost 2 bases; unmatched junction nucleotides: 6. The entry originates in a study of blood T cell repertoires in COVID-19. Sequencing was performed with immunoSEQ multiplex PCR; in TCRdb, only in-frame clones are kept and a portion is missing. The table records 45,000 to 60,000 clones, around nine tenths of them present only once. This clonotype was sampled from a human donor with active COVID-19. The donor label of this sample is uncertain. Sequencing input: peripheral blood. The V call is TRBV29-1, the J call TRBJ2-3, with 7 bases matching TRBD1. The CDR3 loop reads CSVGQGVTTDTQYF. CDR3 sequence (DNA): TGCAGCGTTGGGCAGGGGGTGACCACAGATACGCAGTATTTT.